This T cell receptor (beta chain) was found in a study of vaccination and CD4 T cells after COVID-19. For the study at large: The convalescents were made up of six males and four females, two of whom were Hispanic.

Oncomine TCR Beta short-read sequencing was applied to DNA from cultured CD4+ T cells. Each CDR3 protein gets one entry after TCRdb re-called the PCR reads with MiXCR. The sample comprises 15,000 to 20,000 distinct CDR3 sequences, around two fifths of which are singletons, and around 13% rests with the top ten. The CDR3 is made up of 15 amino acids. The germline V and J ends were trimmed by 2 bases and 7 bases, with 18 bases remaining between them. Treatment of the sample: approximately 9-day PBMC culture with coronavirus spike peptide pools or control peptides (ViraFEST assay). A half-volume replacement of the medium with fresh IL-2 medium was performed on days 3 and 7. In regard to this clonotype: No antigen is known for it.

The sequence derives from a human donor who had recovered from COVID-19. The chain joins TRBV23-1 to TRBJ2-7; possibly TRBD2 for D (5 bases). TRBV23-1 is an ORF, with its function uncertain. The sample taken for sequencing was CD4+ T cells from blood, cultured in vitro. Here the CDR3 reads CASSQPTLGSGEQYF. The CDR3, as DNA: TGCGCCAGCAGTCAACCTACTCTAGGGTCGGGGGAGCAGTACTTC.